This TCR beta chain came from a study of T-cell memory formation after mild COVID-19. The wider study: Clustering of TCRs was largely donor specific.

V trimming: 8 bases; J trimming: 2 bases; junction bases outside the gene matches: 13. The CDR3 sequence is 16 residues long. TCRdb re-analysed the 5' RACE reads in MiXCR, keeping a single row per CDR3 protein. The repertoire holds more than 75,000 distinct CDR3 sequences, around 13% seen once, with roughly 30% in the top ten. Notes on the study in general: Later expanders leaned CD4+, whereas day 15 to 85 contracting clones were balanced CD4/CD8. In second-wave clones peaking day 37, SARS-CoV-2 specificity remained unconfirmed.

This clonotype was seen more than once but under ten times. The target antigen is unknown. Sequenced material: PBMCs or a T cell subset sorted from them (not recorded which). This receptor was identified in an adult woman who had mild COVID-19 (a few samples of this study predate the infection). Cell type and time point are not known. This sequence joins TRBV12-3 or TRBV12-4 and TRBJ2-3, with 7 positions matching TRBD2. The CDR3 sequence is CASLPPGGTNTDTQYF. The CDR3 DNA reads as TGTGCCAGCCTCCCGCCCGGGGGGACTAACACAGATACGCAGTATTTT.